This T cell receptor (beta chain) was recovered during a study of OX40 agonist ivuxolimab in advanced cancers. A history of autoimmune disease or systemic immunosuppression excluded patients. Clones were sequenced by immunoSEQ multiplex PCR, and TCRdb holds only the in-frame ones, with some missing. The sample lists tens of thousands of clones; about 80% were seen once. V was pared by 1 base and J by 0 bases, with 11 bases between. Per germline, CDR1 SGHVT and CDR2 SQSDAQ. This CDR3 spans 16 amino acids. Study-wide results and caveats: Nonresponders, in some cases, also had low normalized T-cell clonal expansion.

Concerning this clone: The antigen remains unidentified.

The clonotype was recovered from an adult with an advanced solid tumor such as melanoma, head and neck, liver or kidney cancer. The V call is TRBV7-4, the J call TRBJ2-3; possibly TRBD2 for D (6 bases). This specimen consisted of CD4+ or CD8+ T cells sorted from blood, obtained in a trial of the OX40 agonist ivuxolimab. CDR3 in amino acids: CASSLVGEVSTDTQYF. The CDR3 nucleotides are TGTGCCAGCAGCTTAGTGGGGGAGGTAAGCACAGATACGCAGTATTTT. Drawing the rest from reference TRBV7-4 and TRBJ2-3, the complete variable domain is GAGVSQSPRYKVAKRGRDVALRCDSISGHVTLYWYRQTLGQGSEVLTYSQSDAQRDKSGRPSGRFSAERPERSVSTLKIQRTEQGDSAVYLCASSLVGEVSTDTQYFGPGTRLTVL.